This TCR beta chain was found in a study of T cell repertoires in cytomegalovirus infection (dated by TCRdb to the late 2010s). Study-level background: Alongside well-studied HLA-B-restricted epitopes, the peptide stimulations were aimed at recently identified HLA-C-restricted CMV epitopes, whose presentation resists viral immunomodulation. The HLA type of each donor mattered for the analysis, because public TCR beta signatures pointed to carriage of CMV infection along with the matching HLA type.

Broader findings and caveats from the paper: Cumulative frequency of public TCR beta family members discriminated carriers of CMV infection plus the relevant HLA type in this cohort and an independent approximately 350-donor cohort. The ex vivo response was dominated by HLA-C-restricted CMV-specific TCR beta clonotypes, and the single most frequent clonotype in two of eight donors was supplied by these HLA-C-restricted clonotypes.

This clonotype was detected ten times or more. What this receptor recognizes is not known. No base quality values were provided; no much bigger clone lies one nucleotide off. The treatment or condition label for this specimen denotes: in vitro stimulation with specific CMV peptide epitopes to enrich CMV-specific T cells. The CDR3 has 13 amino acids, counting the end cysteine and phenylalanine. The only DNA kept is the CDR3, 39 bases in frame from the first base. For CDR1 and CDR2, the germline V gene lists SGHTA and FQGNSA. V and J are truncated by 7 bases and 5 bases respectively, leaving an intervening sequence of 14 bases. Sequencing was carried out with an Illumina HiSeq 1500. The public reads were reprocessed in TCRdb via fastp at Q25 and MiXCR, keeping in-frame beta chains. Each CDR3 protein appears once, grouped with its most common genes and DNA. This sample lists approximately 310,000 distinct CDR3 sequences; just under 25% were detected once. Of the sample, about an eighth falls within the top ten clones.

This sequence was found in a human donor in good health (CMV status not recorded). Some clones in this sample may be carry-over from other donors' samples. The V and J genes are TRBV7-2 and TRBJ2-5; the D assignment is uncertain and may be TRBD1 or TRBD2, with 5 bases supporting each. The sequencing here drew on cultured PBMCs, taken from culture after CMV antigen stimulation. The CDR3 region has the sequence CASNRDGGETQYF. The DNA is as follows: TGTGCCAGCAACCGGGACGGCGGGGAGACCCAGTACTTC.